What follows describes a single TCR beta chain. Germline CDR1 reads GTSNPN; CDR2 reads SVGIG (reference sequence). The CDR3 totals 15 residues. The ends were cut back, 2 bases at V and 2 bases at J, with 16 bases in the middle. This specimen belongs to a study of blood T cell repertoires in COVID-19. For the study at large: Some COVID-19 samples were acute and others convalescent; all came from the United States, Italy and Spain. The cDNA or gDNA used as material had been derived from T cells, B-cell-depleted T cells, or PBMCs.

In the authors' workflow: Reference gene primer amplification gave nucleated cell count estimates. Sequencing was performed with immunoSEQ multiplex PCR; in TCRdb, only in-frame clones are kept and a portion is missing. The V and J calls and clone size come from that table; D and trimming were worked out from the DNA. The sample holds about 140,000 clones, around 82% seen once. The V and J genes are TRBV30 and TRBJ2-7; D may be TRBD2 (6 bases). This clonotype originated in a woman aged 55-69 years with acute or convalescent COVID-19. Sequencing used peripheral blood. CDR3 region: CAWSRGGTVTYEQYF. As DNA, the CDR3 is TGTGCCTGGAGTCGAGGCGGGACCGTGACCTACGAGCAGTACTTC.